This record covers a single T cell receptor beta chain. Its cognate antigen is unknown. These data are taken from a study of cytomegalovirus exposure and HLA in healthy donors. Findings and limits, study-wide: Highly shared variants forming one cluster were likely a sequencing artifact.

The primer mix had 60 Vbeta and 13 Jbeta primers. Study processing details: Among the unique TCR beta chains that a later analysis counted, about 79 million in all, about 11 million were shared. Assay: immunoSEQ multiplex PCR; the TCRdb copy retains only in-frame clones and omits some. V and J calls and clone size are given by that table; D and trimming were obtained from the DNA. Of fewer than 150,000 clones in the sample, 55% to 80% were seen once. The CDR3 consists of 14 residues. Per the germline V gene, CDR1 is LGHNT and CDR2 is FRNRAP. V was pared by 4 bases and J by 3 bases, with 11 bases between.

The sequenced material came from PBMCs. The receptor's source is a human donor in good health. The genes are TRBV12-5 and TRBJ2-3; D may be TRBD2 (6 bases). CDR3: CASGSTRGTDTQYF. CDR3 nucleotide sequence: TGTGCTAGTGGTTCAACACGGGGGACAGATACGCAGTATTTT.